This T cell receptor (beta chain) was found in a study of naive and memory T cell subsets. After the first PCR, alpha and beta chain libraries were processed separately. CD4 T cells were positively selected, then CD8 T cells from the CD4-negative fraction. Both TRBC1 and TRBC2 were covered by a beta constant-region primer of two equimolar oligonucleotides. TCRdb independently ran MiXCR on the UMI-ligation and nested PCR reads; one entry per CDR3 protein. The table includes 70,000 to 95,000 distinct CDR3 sequences, 7% detected once. This clonotype appeared a few times. The antigen is unknown. CDR3 size: 14 residues. Germline assignment: CDR1 MNHEY and CDR2 SVGEGT. V lost 0 bases, J lost 4 bases, and 10 bases lay in between. The study, taken as a whole, reports: The power law exponent of TCR abundance differed between naive and memory cells. There was no ground truth to check naive and memory subset results.

The rearrangement uses TRBV6-2 or TRBV6-3 and TRBJ2-7, with D possibly matching TRBD2 (6 bases). This sequence originates from a human donor in good health. Sequences were obtained from central memory CD4+ T cells from blood. The CDR3 loop is CASSYSYGRYEQYF. For the CDR3, the DNA is TGTGCCAGCAGTTACTCTTACGGGAGATACGAGCAGTACTTC.